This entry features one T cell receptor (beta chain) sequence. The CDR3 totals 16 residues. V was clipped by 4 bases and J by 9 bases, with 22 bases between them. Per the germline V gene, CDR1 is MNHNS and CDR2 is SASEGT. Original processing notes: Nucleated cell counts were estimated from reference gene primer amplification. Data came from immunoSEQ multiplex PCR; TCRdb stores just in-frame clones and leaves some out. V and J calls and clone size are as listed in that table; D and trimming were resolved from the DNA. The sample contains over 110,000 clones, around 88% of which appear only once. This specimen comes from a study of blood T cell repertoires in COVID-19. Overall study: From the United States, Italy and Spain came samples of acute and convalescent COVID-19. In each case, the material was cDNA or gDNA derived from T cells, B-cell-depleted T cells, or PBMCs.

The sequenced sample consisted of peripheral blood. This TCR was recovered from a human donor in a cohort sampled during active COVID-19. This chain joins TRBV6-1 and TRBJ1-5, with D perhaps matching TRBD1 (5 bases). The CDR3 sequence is CASSGPRDGGKWPQHF. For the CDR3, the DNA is TGTGCCAGCAGTGGCCCCCGGGACGGCGGGAAATGGCCCCAGCATTTT.